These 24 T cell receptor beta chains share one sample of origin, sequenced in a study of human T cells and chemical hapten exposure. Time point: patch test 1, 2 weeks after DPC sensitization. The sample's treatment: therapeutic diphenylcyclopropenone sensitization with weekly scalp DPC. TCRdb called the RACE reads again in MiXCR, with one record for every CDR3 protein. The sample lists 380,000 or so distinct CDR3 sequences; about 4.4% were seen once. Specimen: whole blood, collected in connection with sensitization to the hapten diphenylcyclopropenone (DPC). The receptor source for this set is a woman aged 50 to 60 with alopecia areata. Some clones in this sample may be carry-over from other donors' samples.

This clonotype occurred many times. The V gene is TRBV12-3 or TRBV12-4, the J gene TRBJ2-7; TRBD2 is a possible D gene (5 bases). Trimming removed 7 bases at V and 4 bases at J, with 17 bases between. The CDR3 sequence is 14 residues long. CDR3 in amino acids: CASNFGGLPYEQYF. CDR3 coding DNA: TGTGCCAGCAATTTCGGAGGACTCCCTTACGAGCAGTACTTC.

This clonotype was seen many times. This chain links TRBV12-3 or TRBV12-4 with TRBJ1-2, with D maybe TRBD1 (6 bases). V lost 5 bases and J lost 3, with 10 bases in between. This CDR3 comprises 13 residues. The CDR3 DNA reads TGTGCCAGCAGTGCCAGGGGACACTATGGCTACACCTTC. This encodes CASSARGHYGYTF.

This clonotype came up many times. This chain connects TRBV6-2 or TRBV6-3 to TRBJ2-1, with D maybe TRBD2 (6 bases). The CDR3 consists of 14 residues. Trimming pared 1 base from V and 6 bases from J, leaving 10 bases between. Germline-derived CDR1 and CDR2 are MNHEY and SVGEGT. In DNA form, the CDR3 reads TGTGCCAGCAGTTACTGGGGAGGCGGCAATGAGCAGTTCTTC. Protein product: CASSYWGGGNEQFF.

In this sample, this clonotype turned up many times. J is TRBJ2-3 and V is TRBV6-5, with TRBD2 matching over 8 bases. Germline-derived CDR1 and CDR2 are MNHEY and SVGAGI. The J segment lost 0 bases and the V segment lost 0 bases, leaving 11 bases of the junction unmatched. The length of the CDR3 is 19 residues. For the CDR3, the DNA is TGTGCCAGCAGTTACTCGGGGGCCAGCGGGGGTATCAGCACAGATACGCAGTATTTT. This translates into CASSYSGASGGISTDTQYF.

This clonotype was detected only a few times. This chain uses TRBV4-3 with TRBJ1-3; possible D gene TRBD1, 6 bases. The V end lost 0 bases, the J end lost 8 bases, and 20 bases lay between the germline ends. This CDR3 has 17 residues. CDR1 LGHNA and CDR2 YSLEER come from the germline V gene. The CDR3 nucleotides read TGCGCCAGCAGCCAAGATCGACAGGCCCTCCCGGATCACACCATATATTTT. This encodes CASSQDRQALPDHTIYF.

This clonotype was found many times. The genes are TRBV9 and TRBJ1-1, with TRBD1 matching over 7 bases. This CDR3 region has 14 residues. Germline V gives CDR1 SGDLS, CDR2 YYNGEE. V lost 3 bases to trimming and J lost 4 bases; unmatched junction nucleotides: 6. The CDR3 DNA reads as TGTGCCAGCAGCGCGACAGGGCTTCCCACTGAAGCTTTCTTT. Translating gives CASSATGLPTEAFF.

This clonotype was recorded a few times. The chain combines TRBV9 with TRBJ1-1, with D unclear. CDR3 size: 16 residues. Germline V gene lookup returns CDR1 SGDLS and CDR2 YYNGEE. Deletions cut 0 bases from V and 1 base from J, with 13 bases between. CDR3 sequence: CASSVEGRGQNTEAFF. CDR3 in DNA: TGTGCCAGCAGCGTAGAGGGTCGAGGTCAGAACACTGAAGCTTTCTTT.

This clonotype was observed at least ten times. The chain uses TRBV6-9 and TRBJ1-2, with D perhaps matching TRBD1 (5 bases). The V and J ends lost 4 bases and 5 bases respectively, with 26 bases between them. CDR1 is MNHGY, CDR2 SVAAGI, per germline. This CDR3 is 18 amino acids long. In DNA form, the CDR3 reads TGTGCCAGCAGTTGTGGGCCGCTGATTGTGGGGGTGAAGTATGGCTACACCTTC. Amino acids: CASSCGPLIVGVKYGYTF.

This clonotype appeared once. The CDR3 DNA is TGTGCCAGCAGCCAGACGGGAGATAGCAATCAGCCCCAGCATTTT. Translated, it gives CASSQTGDSNQPQHF. The gene calls are TRBV3-1 and TRBJ1-5; D gene uncertain. The CDR3 covers 15 residues. Germline V gene sequence: CDR1 LGHDT, CDR2 YNNKEL (reference sequence). Between the trimmed V and J ends, which lost 3 bases and 0 bases, there was a span of 9 bases.

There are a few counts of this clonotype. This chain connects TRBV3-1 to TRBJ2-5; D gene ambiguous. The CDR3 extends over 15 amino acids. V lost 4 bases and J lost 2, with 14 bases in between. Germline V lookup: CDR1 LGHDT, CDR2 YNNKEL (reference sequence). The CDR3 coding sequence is TGTGCCAGCAGCCCTTCTGCGGCGGCACAAGAGACCCAGTACTTC. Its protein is CASSPSAAAQETQYF.

The CDR3 bases are TGTGCCATCCTAACAGGGACAGGGAGGGCTAACTATGGCTACACCTTC. As protein: CAILTGTGRANYGYTF. This sequence joins TRBV10-3 and TRBJ1-2, with 9 bases identical to TRBD1. J was trimmed by 0 bases and V by 8 bases; bases with no gene match: 10. The CDR3 loop spans 16 amino acids. Germline CDR1 and CDR2: ENHRY and SYGVKD.

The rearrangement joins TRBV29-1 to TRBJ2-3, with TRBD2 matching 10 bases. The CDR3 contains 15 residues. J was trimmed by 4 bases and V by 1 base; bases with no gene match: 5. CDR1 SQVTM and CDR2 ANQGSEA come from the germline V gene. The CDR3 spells CSVEVLAGVPDTQYF. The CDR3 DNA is TGCAGCGTTGAAGTGCTAGCGGGAGTTCCAGATACGCAGTATTTT.

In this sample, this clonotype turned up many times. CDR3 sequence (DNA): TGTGCCAGCAGCTTGGGGAGCGGGACAGGCACAGATACGCAGTATTTT. As protein: CASSLGSGTGTDTQYF. This chain joins TRBV7-2 and TRBJ2-3, with D perhaps assigned TRBD1 or TRBD2 (7 bases each). CDR3 size: 16 residues. Germline CDR1 is SGHTA and CDR2 is FQGNSA. The V and J ends lost 3 bases and 1 base respectively, with 14 bases between them.

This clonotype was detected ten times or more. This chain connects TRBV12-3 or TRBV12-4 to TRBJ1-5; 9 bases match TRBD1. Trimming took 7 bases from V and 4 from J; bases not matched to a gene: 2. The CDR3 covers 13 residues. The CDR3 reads CASTGTGNQPQHF. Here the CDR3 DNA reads TGTGCCAGCACCGGGACAGGGAATCAGCCCCAGCATTTT.

The CDR3 loop reads CASRTKGFEKLFF. CDR3 in DNA: TGTGCCAGCAGGACAAAAGGCTTTGAAAAACTGTTTTTT. The rearrangement links TRBV2 to TRBJ1-4; D unclear. The CDR3 loop spans 13 amino acids. Trimming removed 6 bases at V and 7 bases at J, with 12 bases between. Looked up from germline, CDR1 is SNHLY and CDR2 is FYNNEI. Full variable domain (outside the CDR3, taken from reference TRBV2 and TRBJ1-4): EPEVTQTPSHQVTQMGQEVILRCVPISNHLYFYWYRQILGQKVEFLVSFYNNEISEKSEIFDDQFSVERPDGSNFTLKIRSTKLEDSAMYFCASRTKGFEKLFFGSGTQLSVL.

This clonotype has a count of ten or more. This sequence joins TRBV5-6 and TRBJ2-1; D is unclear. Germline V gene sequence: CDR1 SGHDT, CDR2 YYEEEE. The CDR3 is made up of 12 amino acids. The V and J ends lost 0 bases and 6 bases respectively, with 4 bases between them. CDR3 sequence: CASSLGSNEQFF. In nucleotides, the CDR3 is TGTGCCAGCAGCTTGGGTAGCAATGAGCAGTTCTTC.

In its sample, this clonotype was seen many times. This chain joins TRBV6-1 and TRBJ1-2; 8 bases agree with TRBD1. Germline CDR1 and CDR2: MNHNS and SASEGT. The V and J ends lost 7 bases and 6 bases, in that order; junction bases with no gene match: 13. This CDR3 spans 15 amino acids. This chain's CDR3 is CASIEAGGRWDGYTF. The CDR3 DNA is TGTGCCAGCATCGAGGCAGGGGGCCGTTGGGATGGCTACACCTTC.

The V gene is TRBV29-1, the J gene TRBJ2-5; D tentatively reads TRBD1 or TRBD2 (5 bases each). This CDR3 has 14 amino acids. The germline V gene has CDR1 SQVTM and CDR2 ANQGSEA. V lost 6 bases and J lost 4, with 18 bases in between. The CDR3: CSVGKAGTAETQYF. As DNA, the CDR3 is TGCAGCGTGGGGAAGGCTGGGACGGCAGAGACCCAGTACTTC.

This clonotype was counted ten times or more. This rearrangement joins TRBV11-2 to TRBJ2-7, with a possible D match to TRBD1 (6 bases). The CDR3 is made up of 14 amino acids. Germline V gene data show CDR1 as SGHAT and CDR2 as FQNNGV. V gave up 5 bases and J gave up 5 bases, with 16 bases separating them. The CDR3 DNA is TGTGCCAGCAGCCTGCTCAGGGGTAGGGACGAGCAGTACTTC. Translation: CASSLLRGRDEQYF.

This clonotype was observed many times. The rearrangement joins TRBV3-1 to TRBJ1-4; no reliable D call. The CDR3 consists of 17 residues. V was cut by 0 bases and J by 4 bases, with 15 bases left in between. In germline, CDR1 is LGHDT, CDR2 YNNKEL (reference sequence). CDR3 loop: CASSQERAGRRNEKLFF. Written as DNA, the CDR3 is TGTGCCAGCAGCCAAGAGAGGGCAGGCCGACGTAATGAAAAACTGTTTTTT.

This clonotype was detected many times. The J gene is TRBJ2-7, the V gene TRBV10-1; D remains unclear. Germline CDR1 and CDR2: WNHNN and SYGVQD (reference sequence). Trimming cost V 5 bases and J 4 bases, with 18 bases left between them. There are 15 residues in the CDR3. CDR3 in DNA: TGCGCCAGCAGTCCTTTCAGCTCCGACCGATACGAGCAGTACTTC. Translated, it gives CASSPFSSDRYEQYF.

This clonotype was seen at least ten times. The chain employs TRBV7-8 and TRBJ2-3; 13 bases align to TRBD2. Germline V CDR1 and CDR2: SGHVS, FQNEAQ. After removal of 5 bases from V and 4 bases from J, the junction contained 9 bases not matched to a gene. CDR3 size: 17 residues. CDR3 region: CASSPKVGLAGSDTQYF. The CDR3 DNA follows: TGTGCCAGCAGCCCCAAAGTGGGACTAGCGGGATCAGATACGCAGTATTTT.

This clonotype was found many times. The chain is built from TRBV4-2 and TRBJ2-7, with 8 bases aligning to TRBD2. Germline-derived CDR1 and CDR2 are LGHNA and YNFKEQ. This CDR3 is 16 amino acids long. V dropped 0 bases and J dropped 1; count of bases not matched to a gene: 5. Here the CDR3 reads CASSQDPGGGSYEQYF. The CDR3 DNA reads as TGTGCCAGCAGCCAAGATCCGGGCGGGGGGTCCTACGAGCAGTACTTC.

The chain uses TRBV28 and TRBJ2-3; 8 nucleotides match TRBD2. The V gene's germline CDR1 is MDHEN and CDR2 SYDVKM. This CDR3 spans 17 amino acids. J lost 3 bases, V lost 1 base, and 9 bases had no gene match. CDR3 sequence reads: CASSLFYREGRTDTQYF. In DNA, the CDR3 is TGTGCCAGCAGTTTATTCTACCGGGAGGGCCGGACAGATACGCAGTATTTT.